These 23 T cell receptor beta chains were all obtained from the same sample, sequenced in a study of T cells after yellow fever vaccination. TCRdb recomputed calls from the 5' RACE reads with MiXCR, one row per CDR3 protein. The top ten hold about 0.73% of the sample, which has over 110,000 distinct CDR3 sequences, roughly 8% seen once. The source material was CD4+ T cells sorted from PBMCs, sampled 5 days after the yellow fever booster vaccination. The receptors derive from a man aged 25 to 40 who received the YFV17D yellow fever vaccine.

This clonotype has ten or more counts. The CDR3 region is CASAPRKGVETQYF. DNA of the CDR3: TGTGCCAGCGCCCCCAGAAAGGGGGTTGAGACCCAGTACTTC. The chain is built from TRBV7-2 and TRBJ2-5; possibly TRBD1 for D (6 bases). V lost 8 bases and J lost 5, with 18 bases in between. Germline loops: CDR1 SGHTA, CDR2 FQGNSA. This CDR3 has 14 amino acids.

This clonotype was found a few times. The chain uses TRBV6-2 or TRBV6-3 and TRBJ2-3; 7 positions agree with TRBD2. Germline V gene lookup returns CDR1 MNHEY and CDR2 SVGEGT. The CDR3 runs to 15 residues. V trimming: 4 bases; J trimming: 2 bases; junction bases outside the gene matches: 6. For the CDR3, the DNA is TGTGCCAGCAGTTCTTGGCGGGGGACCACAGATACGCAGTATTTT. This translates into CASSSWRGTTDTQYF.

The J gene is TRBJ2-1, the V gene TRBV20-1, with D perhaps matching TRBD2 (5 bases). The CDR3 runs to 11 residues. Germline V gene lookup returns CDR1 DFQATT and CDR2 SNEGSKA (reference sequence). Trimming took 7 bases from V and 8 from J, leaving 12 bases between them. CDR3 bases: TGCAGTGGCCGGGGTCTCGATGAGCAGTTCTTC. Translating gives CSGRGLDEQFF.

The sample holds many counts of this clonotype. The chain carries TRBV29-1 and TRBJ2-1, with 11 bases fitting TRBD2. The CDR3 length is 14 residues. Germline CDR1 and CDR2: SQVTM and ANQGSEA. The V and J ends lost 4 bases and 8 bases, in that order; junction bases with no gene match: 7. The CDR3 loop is CSVASLAGDDEQFF. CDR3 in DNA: TGCAGCGTTGCTTCACTAGCGGGAGACGATGAGCAGTTCTTC.

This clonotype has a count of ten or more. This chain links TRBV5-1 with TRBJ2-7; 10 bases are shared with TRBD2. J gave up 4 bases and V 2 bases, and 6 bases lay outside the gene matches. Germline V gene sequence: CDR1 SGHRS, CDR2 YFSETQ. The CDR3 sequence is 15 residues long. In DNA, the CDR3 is TGCGCCAGCAGCTTCACTAGCGGGATCATTTACGAGCAGTACTTC. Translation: CASSFTSGIIYEQYF.

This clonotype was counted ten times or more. CDR3: CASSLFSGSSYEQYF. In DNA, the CDR3 is TGTGCCAGCAGCTTATTTAGCGGGAGCTCCTACGAGCAGTACTTC. The V call is TRBV7-2, the J call TRBJ2-7; 9 bases match TRBD2. Germline CDR1 SGHTA, CDR2 FQGNSA. This CDR3 has 15 residues. The J segment lost 0 bases and the V segment lost 2 bases, leaving 2 bases of the junction unmatched.

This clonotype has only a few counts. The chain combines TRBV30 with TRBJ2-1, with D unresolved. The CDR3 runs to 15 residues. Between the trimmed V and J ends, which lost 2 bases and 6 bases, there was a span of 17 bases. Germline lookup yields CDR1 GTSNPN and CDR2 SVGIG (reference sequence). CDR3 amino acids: CAWSRPGSYSNEQFF. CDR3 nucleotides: TGTGCCTGGAGTCGGCCGGGTTCCTACAGCAATGAGCAGTTCTTC.

CDR3 nucleotide sequence: TGTGCCAGCGGAGGACTAGCGGGGTCTAGCACAGATACGCAGTATTTT. This codes for CASGGLAGSSTDTQYF. This chain links TRBV5-4 with TRBJ2-3; the match to TRBD2 covers 12 bases. Trimming removed 7 bases from V and 0 bases from J; junction bases left unmatched: 6. CDR3 length: 16 residues. The germline V gene has CDR1 SGHNT and CDR2 YYREEE (reference sequence).

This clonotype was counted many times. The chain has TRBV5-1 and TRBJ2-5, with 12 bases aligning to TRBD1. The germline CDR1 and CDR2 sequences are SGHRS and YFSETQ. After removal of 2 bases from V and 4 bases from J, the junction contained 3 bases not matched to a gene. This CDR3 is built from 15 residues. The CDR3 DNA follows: TGCGCCAGCAGCTTCCGGGACAGGGGGCTAGAGACCCAGTACTTC. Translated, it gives CASSFRDRGLETQYF.

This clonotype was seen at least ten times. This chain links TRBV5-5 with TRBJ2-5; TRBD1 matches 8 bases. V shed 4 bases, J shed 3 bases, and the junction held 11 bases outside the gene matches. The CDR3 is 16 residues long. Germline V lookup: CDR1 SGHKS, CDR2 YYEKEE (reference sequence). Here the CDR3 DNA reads TGTGCCAGCAGCCTATTTACAGGGGGATTGAAAGAGACCCAGTACTTC. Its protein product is CASSLFTGGLKETQYF.

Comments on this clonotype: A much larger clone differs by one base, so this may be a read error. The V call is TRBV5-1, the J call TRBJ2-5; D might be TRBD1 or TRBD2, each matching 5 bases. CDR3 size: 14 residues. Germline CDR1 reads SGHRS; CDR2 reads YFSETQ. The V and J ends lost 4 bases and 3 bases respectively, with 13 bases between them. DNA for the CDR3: TGCGCCAGCAGCATCCCGGGGACGAAAGAGACCCAGTACTTC. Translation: CASSIPGTKETQYF.

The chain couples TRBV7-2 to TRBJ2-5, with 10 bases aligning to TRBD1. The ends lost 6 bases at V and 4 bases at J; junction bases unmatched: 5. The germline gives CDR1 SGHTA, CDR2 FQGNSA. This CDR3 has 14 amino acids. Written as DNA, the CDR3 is TGTGCCAGCAGGAGAGACAGGGGGCGAGAGACCCAGTACTTC. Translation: CASRRDRGRETQYF. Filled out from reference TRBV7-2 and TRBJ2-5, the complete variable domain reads GAGVSQSPSNKVTEKGKDVELRCDPISGHTALYWYRQSLGQGLEFLIYFQGNSAPDKSGLPSDRFSAERTGGSVSTLTIQRTQQEDSAVYLCASRRDRGRETQYFGPGTRLLVL.

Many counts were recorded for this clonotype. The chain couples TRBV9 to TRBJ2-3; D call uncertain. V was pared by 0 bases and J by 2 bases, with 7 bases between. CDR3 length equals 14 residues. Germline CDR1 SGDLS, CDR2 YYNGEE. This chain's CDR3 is CASSVDEITDTQYF. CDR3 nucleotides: TGTGCCAGCAGCGTAGATGAGATCACAGATACGCAGTATTTT.

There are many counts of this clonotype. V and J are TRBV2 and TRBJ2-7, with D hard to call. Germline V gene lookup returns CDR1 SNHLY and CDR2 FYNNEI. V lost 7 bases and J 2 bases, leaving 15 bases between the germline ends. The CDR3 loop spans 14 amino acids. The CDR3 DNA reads TGTGCCAGCAACCCCCTCCCAACAACCTACGAGCAGTACTTC. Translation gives CASNPLPTTYEQYF.

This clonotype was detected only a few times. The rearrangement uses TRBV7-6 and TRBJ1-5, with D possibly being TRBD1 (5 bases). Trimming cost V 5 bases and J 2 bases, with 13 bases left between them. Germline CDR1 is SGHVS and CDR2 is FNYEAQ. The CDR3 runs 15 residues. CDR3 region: CASSPMAGGNQPQHF. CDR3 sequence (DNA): TGTGCCAGCAGCCCGATGGCGGGGGGCAATCAGCCCCAGCATTTT.

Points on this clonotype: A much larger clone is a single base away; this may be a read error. The CDR3 sequence is CASSLRDGTSYEQYF. The CDR3 DNA reads as TGCGCCAGCAGCCTGAGGGACGGGACGTCCTACGAGCAGTACTTC. This chain joins TRBV5-1 and TRBJ2-7; the D gene could be TRBD1 or TRBD2 (5 bases each). The V end was cut by 4 bases, the J end by 1 base, with 15 bases between. Germline CDR1 and CDR2: SGHRS and YFSETQ. This CDR3 comprises 15 residues.

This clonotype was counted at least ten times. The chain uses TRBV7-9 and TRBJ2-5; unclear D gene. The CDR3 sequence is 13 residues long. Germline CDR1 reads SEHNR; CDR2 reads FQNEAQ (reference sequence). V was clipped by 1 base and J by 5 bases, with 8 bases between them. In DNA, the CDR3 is TGTGCCAGCAGCTTAGAATTCCGGGAGACCCAGTACTTC. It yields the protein CASSLEFRETQYF.

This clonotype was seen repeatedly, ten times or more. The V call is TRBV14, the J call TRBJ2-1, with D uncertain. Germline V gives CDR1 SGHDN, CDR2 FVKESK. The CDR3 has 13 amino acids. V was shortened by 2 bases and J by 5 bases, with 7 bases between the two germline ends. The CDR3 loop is CASSQFLHNEQFF. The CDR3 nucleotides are TGTGCCAGCAGCCAATTTCTCCACAATGAGCAGTTCTTC.

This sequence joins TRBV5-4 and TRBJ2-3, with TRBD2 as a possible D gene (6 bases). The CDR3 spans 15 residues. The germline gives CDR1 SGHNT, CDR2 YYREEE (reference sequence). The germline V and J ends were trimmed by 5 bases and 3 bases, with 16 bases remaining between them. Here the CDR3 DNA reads TGTGCCAGCAGACCGGGACTCGCATCGACAGATACGCAGTATTTT. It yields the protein CASRPGLASTDTQYF.

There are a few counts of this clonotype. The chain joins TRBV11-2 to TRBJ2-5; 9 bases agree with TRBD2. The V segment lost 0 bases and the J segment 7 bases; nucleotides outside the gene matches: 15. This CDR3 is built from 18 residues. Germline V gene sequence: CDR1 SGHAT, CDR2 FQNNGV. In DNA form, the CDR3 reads TGTGCCAGCAGCTTAGATCTCGCTAGCGGGATAAGATATGGGACCCAGTACTTC. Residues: CASSLDLASGIRYGTQYF.

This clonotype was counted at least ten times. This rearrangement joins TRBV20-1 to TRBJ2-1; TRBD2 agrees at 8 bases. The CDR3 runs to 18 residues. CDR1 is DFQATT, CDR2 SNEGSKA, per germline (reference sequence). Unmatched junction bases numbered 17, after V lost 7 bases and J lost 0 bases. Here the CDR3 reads CSVSESNQRESSYNEQFF. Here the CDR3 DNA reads TGCAGTGTTTCCGAGTCAAACCAGCGGGAGAGCTCCTACAATGAGCAGTTCTTC.

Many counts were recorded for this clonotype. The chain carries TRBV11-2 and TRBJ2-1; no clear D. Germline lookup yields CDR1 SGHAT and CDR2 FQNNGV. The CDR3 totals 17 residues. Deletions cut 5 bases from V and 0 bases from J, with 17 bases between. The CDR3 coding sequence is TGTGCCAGCAGCCCATGGCGCGGCCCGAACTCCTACAATGAGCAGTTCTTC. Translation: CASSPWRGPNSYNEQFF.

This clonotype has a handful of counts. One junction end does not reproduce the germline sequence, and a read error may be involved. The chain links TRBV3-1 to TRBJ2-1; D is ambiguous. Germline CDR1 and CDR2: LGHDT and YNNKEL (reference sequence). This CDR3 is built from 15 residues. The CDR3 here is CACSQETTSFHEQFF. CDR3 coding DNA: TGTGCCTGCAGCCAAGAAACTACTTCGTTCCATGAGCAGTTCTTC.